This T cell receptor (beta chain) was sequenced in a study of cytomegalovirus exposure and HLA in healthy donors. This clone showed up just once. The CDR3 contains 15 residues. Germline V gives CDR1 SNHLY, CDR2 FYNNEI. V shed 4 bases and J 3 bases; nucleotides not matched to a gene: 5. Primers: 60 Vbeta forward and 13 Jbeta reverse. The table came from immunoSEQ multiplex PCR; TCRdb's copy has only in-frame clones and leaves some out. The data show 130,000 to 150,000 clones, roughly 80% seen once. The TCR comes from a woman in her twenties or thirties in good health and CMV-seronegative. The source material was PBMCs. The rearrangement joins TRBV2 to TRBJ2-2; 7 bases line up with TRBD1. The DNA of the CDR3 is TGTGCCAGCAGTGCCGAGGGGGCGGACACCGGGGAGCTGTTTTTT. Its translation: CASSAEGADTGELFF.